The 21 T cell receptor beta chains given below trace back to one sample, sequenced in a study of patients and donors after allogeneic stem cell transplantation. From the RT-PCR reads, TCRdb called clonotypes with MiXCR, one entry per CDR3 protein. This table holds 8,000 to 10,000 distinct CDR3 sequences, 5.9% found once. Sample: blood, either unsorted or a sorted T cell fraction (not recorded which). The receptor set was obtained from a human donor who was either an allogeneic HSCT recipient or a stem cell or donor lymphocyte infusion donor (not recorded which). It is not recorded whose cells these are; they may come from a transplant donor.

This clonotype was detected many times. A read error may be the cause here, since a much bigger clone is one base away. This chain uses TRBV7-6 with TRBJ1-2, with no clear D. Trimming left V 4 bases short and J 7 bases short, with 10 bases between. CDR3 length equals 12 residues. Germline CDR1 reads SGHVS; CDR2 reads FNYEAQ. The CDR3 sequence is CASSSAKGGYTF. The CDR3 bases are TGTGCCAGCAGCTCCGCCAAGGGTGGCTACACCTTC.

This clonotype occurred a few times. V usage is TRBV28 and J usage is TRBJ1-6; D gene ambiguous. Germline loops: CDR1 MDHEN, CDR2 SYDVKM. The CDR3 extends over 14 amino acids. Trimming took 7 bases from V and 9 from J, leaving 16 bases between them. CDR3 sequence: CASTLRETSSPLHF. CDR3 in DNA: TGTGCCAGCACTCTGAGGGAGACGAGTTCACCCCTCCACTTT.

This clonotype was observed at least ten times. The junction and the germline gene differ at one end; a read error may be behind it. This chain connects TRBV4-3 to TRBJ1-5; 7 nucleotides agree with TRBD1. The CDR3 is made up of 13 amino acids. Germline-derived CDR1 and CDR2 are LGHNA and YSLEER. The CDR3 bases are TGCGCCAGCAGCCCGGGGGGGGGACAGCCCCGGCATTTT. It codes for CASSPGGGQPRHF.

About this clonotype: The CDR3 end shows no conserved phenylalanine or tryptophan, and so a read error is likely. V usage is TRBV11-3 and J usage is TRBJ2-1, with D possibly TRBD1 on 6 matching bases. V lost 0 bases, J lost 4 bases, and 10 bases lay in between. The CDR3 runs 15 residues. Germline values: CDR1 SGHNT, CDR2 YENEEA. The CDR3 coding sequence is TGTGCCAGCAGCTTAGAGGGGGCGAAATACAATGAGCAGTTCTCC. Its translation: CASSLEGAKYNEQFS.

The chain carries TRBV20-1 and TRBJ2-3; possibly TRBD2 for D (5 bases). CDR3 length equals 15 residues. The germline V gene has CDR1 DFQATT and CDR2 SNEGSKA (reference sequence). Trimming left V 0 bases short and J 11 bases short, with 21 bases between. CDR3 loop: CSAREPNSGYTGQYF. CDR3 nucleotides: TGCAGTGCTAGAGAGCCCAACAGCGGTTACACGGGGCAGTATTTT.

This clonotype has at least ten counts. The chain has TRBV28 and TRBJ2-7; no reliable D call. In germline, CDR1 is MDHEN, CDR2 SYDVKM. V shed 6 bases and J shed 0 bases, with 9 bases lying between them. This CDR3 region has 13 residues. The CDR3 DNA reads as TGTGCCAGCAGCCTCATTGGCTCCTACGAGCAGTACTTC. It is translated as CASSLIGSYEQYF.

This clonotype was seen at least ten times. This sequence joins TRBV6-1 and TRBJ1-1; TRBD1 is a possible D gene (6 bases). The CDR3 has 14 amino acids. Germline CDR1 and CDR2: MNHNS and SASEGT. V lost 6 bases and J lost 1, with 12 bases in between. The CDR3 bases are TGTGCCAGCAGAGAGGGGGGATCGAACACTGAAGCTTTCTTT. Translation: CASREGGSNTEAFF.

The chain uses TRBV6-1 and TRBJ2-1, with TRBD2 matching 8 bases. With 2 bases clipped from V and 3 bases from J, the junction kept 9 bases outside the gene matches. The CDR3 has 17 amino acids. Germline V CDR1 and CDR2: MNHNS, SASEGT. This CDR3 is CASSEIGAGVIYNEQFF. The CDR3, as DNA: TGTGCCAGCAGTGAAATAGGAGCGGGAGTTATCTACAATGAGCAGTTCTTC.

The sample holds many counts of this clonotype. The J gene is TRBJ1-5, the V gene TRBV28; 7 bases match TRBD1. V lost 6 bases, J lost 2 bases, and 7 bases stayed unmatched. This CDR3 is 15 amino acids long. The germline gives CDR1 MDHEN, CDR2 SYDVKM. The CDR3: CASSKQGPGNQPQHF. The CDR3 DNA is TGTGCCAGCAGCAAACAGGGGCCAGGCAATCAGCCCCAGCATTTT.

The CDR3 here is CASSESGSRRETQYF. The CDR3 DNA is TGCGCCAGCAGTGAGTCGGGCTCTCGACGGGAGACCCAGTACTTC. This chain connects TRBV10-1 to TRBJ2-5, with D hard to call. The CDR3 spans 15 residues. Per germline, CDR1 WNHNN and CDR2 SYGVQD (reference sequence). Trimming removed 0 bases at V and 5 bases at J, with 13 bases between.

There are many counts of this clonotype. Mismatch with germline at one junction end may stem from a read error. The V and J genes are TRBV5-1 and TRBJ2-4; unclear D gene. The CDR3 covers 14 residues. Germline CDR1 reads SGHRS; CDR2 reads YFSETQ. The CDR3 is CASSLVAAENIQYF. The CDR3, as DNA: TGCGCCAGCAGCTTGGTGGCAGCCGAAAACATTCAGTACTTC.

This clonotype was recorded at least ten times. The chain links TRBV6-2 or TRBV6-3 to TRBJ1-5; D gene ambiguous. V was cut by 0 bases and J by 1 base, with 4 bases left in between. Germline assignment: CDR1 MNHEY and CDR2 SVGEGT. The CDR3 loop spans 14 amino acids. Written as DNA, the CDR3 is TGTGCCAGCAGTTACTCATCGAGCAATCAGCCCCAGCATTTT. The encoded protein is CASSYSSSNQPQHF.

The rearrangement uses TRBV30 and TRBJ2-3, with D possibly TRBD2 on 5 matching bases. The CDR3 is 13 amino acids. Germline V lookup: CDR1 GTSNPN, CDR2 SVGIG (reference sequence). Trimming left V 5 bases short and J 2 bases short, with 11 bases between. Here the CDR3 reads CAWLARYTDTQYF. The CDR3 DNA is TGTGCCTGGTTAGCGCGCTACACAGATACGCAGTATTTT.

This clonotype was recorded at least ten times. This sequence joins TRBV30 and TRBJ2-7, with TRBD1 as a possible D gene (5 bases). Germline assignment: CDR1 GTSNPN and CDR2 SVGIG (reference sequence). Trimming cost V 1 base and J 7 bases, with 11 bases left between them. This CDR3 is built from 12 residues. CDR3 coding DNA: TGTGCCTGGAGTGGGCAGGGTCGAGAGCAGTACTTC. Protein: CAWSGQGREQYF.

This clonotype was counted many times. The rearrangement joins TRBV7-2 to TRBJ2-3, with TRBD2 matching over 9 bases. Germline CDR1 reads SGHTA; CDR2 reads FQGNSA. V lost 3 bases, J lost 6 bases, and 4 bases stayed unmatched. This CDR3 region has 14 residues. The CDR3 DNA reads TGTGCCAGCAGCTTGTGGGCGGGAGGGGATACGCAGTATTTT. This translates into CASSLWAGGDTQYF.

This clonotype was counted only a few times. This chain connects TRBV30 to TRBJ1-1; the D is unclear. The germline gives CDR1 GTSNPN, CDR2 SVGIG (reference sequence). The CDR3 loop spans 14 amino acids. V was trimmed by 1 base and J by 0 bases, leaving 9 bases between them. CDR3 sequence (DNA): TGTGCCTGGAGTGCACTCACCATGAACACTGAAGCTTTCTTT. Translating it yields CAWSALTMNTEAFF. Variable domain in full (rest from reference TRBV30 and TRBJ1-1): SQTIHQWPATLVQPVGSPLSLECTVEGTSNPNLYWYRQAAGRGLQLLFYSVGIGQISSEVPQNLSASRPQDRQFILSSKKLLLSDSGFYLCAWSALTMNTEAFFGQGTRLTVV.

This clonotype was detected many times. The V gene is TRBV9, the J gene TRBJ2-3; 10 nucleotides align to TRBD2. With V trimmed by 1 base and J by 0 bases, 2 bases remained unmatched. The CDR3 contains 16 residues. Germline V gives CDR1 SGDLS, CDR2 YYNGEE. CDR3 in amino acids: CASSVSTSGSTDTQYF. The CDR3 DNA follows: TGTGCCAGCAGCGTATCGACTAGCGGGAGCACAGATACGCAGTATTTT. The full variable domain, with the rest looked up from reference TRBV9 and TRBJ2-3, is DSGVTQTPKHLITATGQRVTLRCSPRSGDLSVYWYQQSLDQGLQFLIQYYNGEERAKGNILERFSAQQFPDLHSELNLSSLELGDSALYFCASSVSTSGSTDTQYFGPGTRLTVL.

The chain links TRBV5-5 to TRBJ2-7, with 7 bases aligning to TRBD1. Trimming took 0 bases from V and 6 from J; bases not matched to a gene: 9. Germline V gene lookup returns CDR1 SGHKS and CDR2 YYEKEE (reference sequence). The CDR3 is made up of 15 amino acids. The CDR3 protein is CASSLASGGVAEQYF. The CDR3 nucleotides read TGTGCCAGCAGCTTGGCCTCAGGGGGAGTGGCCGAGCAGTACTTC.

The CDR3 is CATSREGGGGTDTQYF. DNA of the CDR3: TGTGCCACCAGCAGAGAAGGGGGAGGGGGAACTGATACGCAGTATTTT. This sequence joins TRBV15 and TRBJ2-3, with D possibly matching TRBD2 (7 bases). This CDR3 is built from 16 residues. The V gene's germline CDR1 is LNHNV and CDR2 YYDKDF (reference sequence). Trimming pared 0 bases from V and 6 bases from J, leaving 16 bases between.

This clonotype was found many times. This rearrangement joins TRBV20-1 to TRBJ2-2, with 7 bases lining up with TRBD2. This CDR3 spans 15 amino acids. V dropped 2 bases and J dropped 2; count of bases not matched to a gene: 5. CDR1 and CDR2 (germline): DFQATT, SNEGSKA (reference sequence). CDR3 nucleotide sequence: TGCAGTGCTAGATACTCTAGCGGAAACACCGGGGAGCTGTTTTTT. As protein: CSARYSSGNTGELFF.

A few counts support this clonotype. The chain employs TRBV18 and TRBJ2-5; D ambiguous. Germline-derived CDR1 and CDR2 are KGHSH and LQKENI. V shed 0 bases and J shed 4 bases, with 6 bases lying between them. The CDR3 spans 13 residues. As DNA, the CDR3 is TGTGCCAGCTCACCACCGTTTGTAGAGACCCAGTACTTC. It codes for CASSPPFVETQYF.